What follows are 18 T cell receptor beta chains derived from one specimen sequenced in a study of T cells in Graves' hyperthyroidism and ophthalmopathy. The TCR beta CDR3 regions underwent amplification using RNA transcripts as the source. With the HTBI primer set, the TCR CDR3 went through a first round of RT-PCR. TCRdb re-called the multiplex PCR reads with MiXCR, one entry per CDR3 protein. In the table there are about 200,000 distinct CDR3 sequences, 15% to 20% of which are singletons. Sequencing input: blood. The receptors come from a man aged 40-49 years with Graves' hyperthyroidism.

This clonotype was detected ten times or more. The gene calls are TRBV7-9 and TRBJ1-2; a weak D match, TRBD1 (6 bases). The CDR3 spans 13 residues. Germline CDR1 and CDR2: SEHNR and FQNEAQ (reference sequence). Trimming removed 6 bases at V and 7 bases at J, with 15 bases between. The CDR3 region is CASRSDSHLGYTF. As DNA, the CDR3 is TGTGCCAGCAGATCGGACAGTCACCTTGGCTACACCTTC. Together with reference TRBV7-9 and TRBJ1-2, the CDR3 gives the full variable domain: DTGVSQNPRHKITKRGQNVTFRCDPISEHNRLYWYRQTLGQGPEFLTYFQNEAQLEKSRLLSDRFSAERPKGSFSTLEIQRTEQGDSAMYLCASRSDSHLGYTFGSGTRLTVV.

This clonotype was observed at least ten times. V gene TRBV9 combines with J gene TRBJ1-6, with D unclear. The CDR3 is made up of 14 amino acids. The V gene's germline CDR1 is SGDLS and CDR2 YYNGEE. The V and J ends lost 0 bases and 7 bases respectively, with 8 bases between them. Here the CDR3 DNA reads TGTGCCAGCAGCGTAGGACTGCCCAATTCACCCCTCCACTTT. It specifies CASSVGLPNSPLHF.

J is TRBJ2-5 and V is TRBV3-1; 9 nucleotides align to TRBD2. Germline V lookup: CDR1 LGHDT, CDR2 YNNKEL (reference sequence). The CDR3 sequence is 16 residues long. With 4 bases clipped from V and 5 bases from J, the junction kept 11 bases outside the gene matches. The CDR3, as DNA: TGTGCCAGCAGCCGAGAGCTGGGACTAGCCGGGGAGACCCAGTACTTC. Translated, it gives CASSRELGLAGETQYF.

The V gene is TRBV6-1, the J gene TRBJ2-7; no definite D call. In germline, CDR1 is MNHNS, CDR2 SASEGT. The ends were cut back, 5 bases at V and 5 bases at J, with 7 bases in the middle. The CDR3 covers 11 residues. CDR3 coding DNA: TGTGCCAGCAGTCCCTTAGACGAGCAGTACTTC. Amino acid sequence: CASSPLDEQYF.

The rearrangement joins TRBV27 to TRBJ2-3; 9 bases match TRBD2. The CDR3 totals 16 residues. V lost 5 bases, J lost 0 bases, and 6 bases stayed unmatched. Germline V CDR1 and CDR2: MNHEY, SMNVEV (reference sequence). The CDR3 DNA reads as TGTGCCAGCAGTCGGCTAGCGGGGCATAGCACAGATACGCAGTATTTT. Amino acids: CASSRLAGHSTDTQYF.

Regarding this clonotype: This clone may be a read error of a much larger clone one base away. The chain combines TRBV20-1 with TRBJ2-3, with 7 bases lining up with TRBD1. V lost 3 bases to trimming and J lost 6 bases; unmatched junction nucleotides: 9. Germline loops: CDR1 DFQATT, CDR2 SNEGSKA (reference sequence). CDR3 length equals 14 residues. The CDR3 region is CSARNRGILDTQYF. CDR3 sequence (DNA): TGCAGTGCTAGGAACAGGGGAATTCTTGATACGCAGTATTTT.

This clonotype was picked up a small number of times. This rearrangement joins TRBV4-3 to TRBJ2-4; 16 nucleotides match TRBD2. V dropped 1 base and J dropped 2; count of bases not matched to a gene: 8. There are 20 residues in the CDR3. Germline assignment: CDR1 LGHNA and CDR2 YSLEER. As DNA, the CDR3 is TGCGCCAGCAGCCAAGTCGCGGGACTAGCGGGGGGGCGTACCAAAAACATTCAGTACTTC. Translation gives CASSQVAGLAGGRTKNIQYF.

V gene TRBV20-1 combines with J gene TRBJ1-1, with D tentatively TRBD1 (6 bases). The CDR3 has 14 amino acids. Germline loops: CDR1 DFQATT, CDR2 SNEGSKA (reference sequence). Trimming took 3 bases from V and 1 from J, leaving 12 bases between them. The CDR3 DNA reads TGCAGTGCTAGGGGCCCACAGGGGAACACTGAAGCTTTCTTT. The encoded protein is CSARGPQGNTEAFF.

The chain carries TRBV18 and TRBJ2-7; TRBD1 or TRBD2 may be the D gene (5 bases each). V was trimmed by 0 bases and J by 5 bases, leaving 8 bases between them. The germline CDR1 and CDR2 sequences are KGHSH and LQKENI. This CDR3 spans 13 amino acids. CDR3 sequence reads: CASSPPGVDEQYF. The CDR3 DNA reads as TGTGCCAGCTCACCACCGGGGGTGGACGAGCAGTACTTC.

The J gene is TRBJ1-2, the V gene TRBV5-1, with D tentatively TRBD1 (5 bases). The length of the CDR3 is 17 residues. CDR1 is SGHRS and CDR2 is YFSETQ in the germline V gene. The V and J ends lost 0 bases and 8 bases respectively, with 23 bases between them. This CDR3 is CASSLVPGLEDIDGYTF. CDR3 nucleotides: TGCGCCAGCAGCTTGGTCCCAGGGTTGGAGGATATTGACGGCTACACCTTC.

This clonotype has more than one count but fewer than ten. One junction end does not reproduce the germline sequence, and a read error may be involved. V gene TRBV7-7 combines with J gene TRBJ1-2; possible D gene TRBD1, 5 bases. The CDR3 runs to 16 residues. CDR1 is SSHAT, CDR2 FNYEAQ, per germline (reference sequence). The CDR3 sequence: CASSLDMAGSNYGYTF. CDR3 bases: TGTGCTAGCAGCTTAGATATGGCAGGGAGTAACTATGGCTACACCTTC.

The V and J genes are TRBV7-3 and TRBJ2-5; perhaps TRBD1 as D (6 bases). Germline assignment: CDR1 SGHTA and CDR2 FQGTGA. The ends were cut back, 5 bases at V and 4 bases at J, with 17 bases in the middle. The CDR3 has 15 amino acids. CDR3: CASSPMGARRETQYF. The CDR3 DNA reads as TGTGCCAGCAGCCCCATGGGGGCTAGGAGAGAGACCCAGTACTTC.

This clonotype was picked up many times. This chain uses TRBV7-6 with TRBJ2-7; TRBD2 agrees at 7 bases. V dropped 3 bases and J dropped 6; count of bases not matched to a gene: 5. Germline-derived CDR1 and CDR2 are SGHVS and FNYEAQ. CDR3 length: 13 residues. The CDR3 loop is CASSLGGYGEQYF. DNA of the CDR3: TGTGCCAGCAGCTTGGGGGGGTATGGCGAGCAGTACTTC.

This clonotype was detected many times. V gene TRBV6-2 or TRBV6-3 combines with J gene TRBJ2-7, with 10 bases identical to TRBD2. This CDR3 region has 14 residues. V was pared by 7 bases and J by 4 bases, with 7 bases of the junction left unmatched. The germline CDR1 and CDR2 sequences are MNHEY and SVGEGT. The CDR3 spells CASKSGGANYEQYF. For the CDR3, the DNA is TGTGCCAGCAAAAGCGGGGGGGCGAATTACGAGCAGTACTTC.

The CDR3 region has the DNA TGTGCCAGCACTACGGCACCCACAGATACGCAGTATTTT. Amino acids: CASTTAPTDTQYF. The rearrangement uses TRBV7-2 and TRBJ2-3; D gene unclear. Trimming stripped 7 bases from V and 2 bases from J, with 10 bases between. The V gene's germline CDR1 is SGHTA and CDR2 FQGNSA. This CDR3 has 13 residues.

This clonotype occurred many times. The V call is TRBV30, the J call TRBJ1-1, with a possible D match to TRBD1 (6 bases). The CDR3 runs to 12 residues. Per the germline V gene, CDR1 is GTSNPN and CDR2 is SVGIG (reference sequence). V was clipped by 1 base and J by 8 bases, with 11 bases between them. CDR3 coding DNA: TGTGCCTGGAGTGCACTCAGGGGAGAAGCTTTCTTT. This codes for CAWSALRGEAFF.

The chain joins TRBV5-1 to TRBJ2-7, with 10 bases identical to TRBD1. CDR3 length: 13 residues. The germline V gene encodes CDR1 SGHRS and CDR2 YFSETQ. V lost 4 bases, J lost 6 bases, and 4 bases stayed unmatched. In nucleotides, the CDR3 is TGCGCCAGCAGCCGGACAGGGGGAGGCGAGCAGTACTTC. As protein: CASSRTGGGEQYF.

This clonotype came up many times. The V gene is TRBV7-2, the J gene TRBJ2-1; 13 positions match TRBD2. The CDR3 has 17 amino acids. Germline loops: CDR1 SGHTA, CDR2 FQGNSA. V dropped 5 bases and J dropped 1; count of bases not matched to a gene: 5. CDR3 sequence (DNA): TGTGCCAGCAGCCCCCAGACTAGCGGGGGGTCCTACAATGAGCAGTTCTTC. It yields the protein CASSPQTSGGSYNEQFF.